The clone carrying this T cell receptor beta chain was observed at least ten times. The antigen is undetermined. Germline loops: CDR1 SGHRS, CDR2 YFSETQ. The CDR3 is 12 residues long. Trimming cost V 4 bases and J 3 bases, with 8 bases left between them. This sample is drawn from a study of blood T cells in healthy people across ages. Individuals who donated were healthy Caucasians from Russia aged about 6 to 100. Through a sample-barcoded 5' primer and a J-beta primer mix, a second PCR was run for roughly 6 to 12 cycles. Tags on each cDNA molecule came from a template-switch adaptor with 12 random nucleotides. TCRdb called the 5' RACE reads again in MiXCR, with one record for every CDR3 protein. The data show around 1.7 million distinct CDR3 sequences, with roughly 30% seen just once and over 7% held by the top ten. Findings and limits, study-wide: It was found that TCR beta diversity correlated strongly with the percentage of naive T cells. As age increased, TCR beta diversity per million T cells fell in a roughly linear fashion.

Sequenced input: blood. This clonotype was obtained from a woman in her 30s in good health. The rearrangement uses TRBV5-1 and TRBJ2-7; D is uncertain. CDR3 loop: CASSQYNYEQYF. As DNA, the CDR3 is TGCGCCAGCAGCCAGTACAACTACGAGCAGTACTTC. The whole variable domain, remainder taken from reference TRBV5-1 and TRBJ2-7, is KAGVTQTPRYLIKTRGQQVTLSCSPISGHRSVSWYQQTPGQGLQFLFEYFSETQRNKGNFPGRFSGRQFSNSRSEMNVSTLELGDSALYLCASSQYNYEQYFGPGTRLTVT.